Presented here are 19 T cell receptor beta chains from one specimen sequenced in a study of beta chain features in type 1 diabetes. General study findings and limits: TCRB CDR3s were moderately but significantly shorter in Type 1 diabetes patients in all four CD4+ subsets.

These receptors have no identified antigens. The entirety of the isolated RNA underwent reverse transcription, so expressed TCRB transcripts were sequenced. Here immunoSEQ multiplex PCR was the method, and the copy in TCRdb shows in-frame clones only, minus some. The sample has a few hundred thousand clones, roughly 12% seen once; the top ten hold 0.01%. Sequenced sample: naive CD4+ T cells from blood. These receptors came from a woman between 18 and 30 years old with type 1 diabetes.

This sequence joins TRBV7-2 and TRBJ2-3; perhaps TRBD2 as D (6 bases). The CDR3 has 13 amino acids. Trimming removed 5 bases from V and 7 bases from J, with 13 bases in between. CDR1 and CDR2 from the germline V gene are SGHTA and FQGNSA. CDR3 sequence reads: CASSPRDFYTQYF. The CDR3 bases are TGTGCCAGCAGCCCCCGGGACTTCTATACGCAGTATTTT.

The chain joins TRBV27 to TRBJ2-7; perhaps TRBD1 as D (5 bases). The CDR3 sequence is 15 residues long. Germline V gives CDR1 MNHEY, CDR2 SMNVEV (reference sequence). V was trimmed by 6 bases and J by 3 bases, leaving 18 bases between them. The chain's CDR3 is CASSQTTAGGYEQYF. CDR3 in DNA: TGTGCCAGCAGCCAAACGACAGCTGGTGGCTACGAGCAGTACTTC.

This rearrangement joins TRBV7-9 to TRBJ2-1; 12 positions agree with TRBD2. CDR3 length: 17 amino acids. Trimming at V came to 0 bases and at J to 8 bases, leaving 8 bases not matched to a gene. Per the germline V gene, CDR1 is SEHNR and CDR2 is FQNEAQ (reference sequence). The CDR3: CASSLAELTSGSDEQFF. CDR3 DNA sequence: TGTGCCAGCAGCTTAGCGGAACTGACTAGCGGGAGCGATGAGCAGTTCTTC.

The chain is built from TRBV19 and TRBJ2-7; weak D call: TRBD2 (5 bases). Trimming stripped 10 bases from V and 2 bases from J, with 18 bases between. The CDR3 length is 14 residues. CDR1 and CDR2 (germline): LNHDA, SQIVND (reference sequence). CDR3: CATRSRTGTYEQYF. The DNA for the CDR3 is TGTGCCACCCGAAGCAGGACTGGGACCTACGAGCAGTACTTC.

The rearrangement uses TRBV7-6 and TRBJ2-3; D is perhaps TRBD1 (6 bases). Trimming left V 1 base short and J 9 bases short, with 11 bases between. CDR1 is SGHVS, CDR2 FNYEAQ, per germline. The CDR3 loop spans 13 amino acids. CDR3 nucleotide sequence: TGTGCCAGCAGCTTAGAGGCAGGGGAAACGCAGTATTTT. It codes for CASSLEAGETQYF.

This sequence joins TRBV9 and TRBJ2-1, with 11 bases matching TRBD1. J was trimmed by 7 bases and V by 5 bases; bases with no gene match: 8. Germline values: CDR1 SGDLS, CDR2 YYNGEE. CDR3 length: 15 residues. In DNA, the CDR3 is TGTGCCAGCAGTACGTGGGACAGGGGGAAAAATGAGCAGTTCTTC. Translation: CASSTWDRGKNEQFF.

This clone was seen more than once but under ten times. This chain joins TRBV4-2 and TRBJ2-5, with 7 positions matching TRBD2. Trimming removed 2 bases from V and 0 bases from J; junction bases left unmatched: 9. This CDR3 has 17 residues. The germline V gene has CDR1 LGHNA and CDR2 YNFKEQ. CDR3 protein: CASSQSGAGAYQETQYF. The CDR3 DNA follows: TGTGCCAGCAGCCAATCTGGGGCGGGAGCGTACCAAGAGACCCAGTACTTC.

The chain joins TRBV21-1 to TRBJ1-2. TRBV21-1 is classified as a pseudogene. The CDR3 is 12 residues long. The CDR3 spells CASLPGNYGYTF. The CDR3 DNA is TGTGCCAGCCTGCCGGGAAACTATGGCTACACCTTC.

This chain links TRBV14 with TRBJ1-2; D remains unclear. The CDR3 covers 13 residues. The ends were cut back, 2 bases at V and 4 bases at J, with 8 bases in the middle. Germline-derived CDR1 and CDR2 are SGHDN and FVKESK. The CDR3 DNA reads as TGTGCCAGCAGCCAAACAGCCACCTATGGCTACACCTTC. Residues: CASSQTATYGYTF.

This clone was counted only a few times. CDR3 sequence reads: CASSLSGEDIQYF. In DNA, the CDR3 is TGTGCCAGCAGTCTTAGCGGGGAAGACATTCAGTACTTC. J is TRBJ2-4 and V is TRBV27; 8 bases map to TRBD2. Germline V gene sequence: CDR1 MNHEY, CDR2 SMNVEV (reference sequence). This CDR3 spans 13 amino acids. The J segment lost 8 bases and the V segment lost 5 bases, leaving 5 bases of the junction unmatched.

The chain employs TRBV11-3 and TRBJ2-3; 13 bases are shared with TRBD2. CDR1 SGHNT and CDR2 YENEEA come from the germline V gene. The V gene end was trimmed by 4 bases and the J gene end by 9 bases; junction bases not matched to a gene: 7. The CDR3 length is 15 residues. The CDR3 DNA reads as TGTGCCAGCAGCTCGGGACTAGCGGGGTCCATAACGCAGTATTTT. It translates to CASSSGLAGSITQYF. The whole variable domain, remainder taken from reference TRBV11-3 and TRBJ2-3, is EAGVVQSPRYKIIEKKQPVAFWCNPISGHNTLYWYLQNLGQGPELLIRYENEEAVDDSQLPKDRFSAERLKGVDSTLKIQPAELGDSAVYLCASSSGLAGSITQYFGPGTRLTVL.

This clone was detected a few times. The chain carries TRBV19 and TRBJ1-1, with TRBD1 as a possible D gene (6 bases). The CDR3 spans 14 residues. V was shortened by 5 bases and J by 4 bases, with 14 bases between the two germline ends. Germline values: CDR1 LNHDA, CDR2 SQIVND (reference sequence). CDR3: CASSSRQGTTEAFF. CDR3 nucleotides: TGTGCCAGTAGTTCGCGTCAGGGGACCACTGAAGCTTTCTTT.

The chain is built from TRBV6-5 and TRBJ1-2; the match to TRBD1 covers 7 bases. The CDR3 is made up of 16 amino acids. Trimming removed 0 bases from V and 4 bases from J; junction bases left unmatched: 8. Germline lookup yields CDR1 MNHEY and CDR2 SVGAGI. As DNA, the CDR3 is TGTGCCAGCAGTTACTCCCATACCGGGACAGCCTATGGCTACACCTTC. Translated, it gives CASSYSHTGTAYGYTF.

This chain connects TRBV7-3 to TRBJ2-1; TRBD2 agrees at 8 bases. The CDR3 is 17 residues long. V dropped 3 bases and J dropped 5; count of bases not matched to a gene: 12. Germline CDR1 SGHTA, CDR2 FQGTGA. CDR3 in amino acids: CASSFTGGGTFNNEQFF. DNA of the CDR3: TGTGCCAGCAGCTTCACCGGGGGGGGGACTTTCAACAATGAGCAGTTCTTC. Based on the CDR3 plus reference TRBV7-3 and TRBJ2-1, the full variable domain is GAGVSQTPSNKVTEKGKYVELRCDPISGHTALYWYRQSLGQGPEFLIYFQGTGAADDSGLPNDRFFAVRPEGSVSTLKIQRTERGDSAVYLCASSFTGGGTFNNEQFFGPGTRLTVL.

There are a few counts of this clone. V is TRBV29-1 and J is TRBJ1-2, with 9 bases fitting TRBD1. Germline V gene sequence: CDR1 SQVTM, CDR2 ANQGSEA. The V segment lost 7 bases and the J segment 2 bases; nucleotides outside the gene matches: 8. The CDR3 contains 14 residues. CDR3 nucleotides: TGCAGCGCAGCCACCGGGACAGGGAACTATGGCTACACCTTC. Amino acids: CSAATGTGNYGYTF.

CDR3 nucleotide sequence: TGTGCCAGCAGCCGGAGGGAGTTGAGGATGGGGTATGGCTACACCTTC. It codes for CASSRRELRMGYGYTF. The rearrangement joins TRBV14 to TRBJ1-2; D is ambiguous. Trimming removed 4 bases at V and 5 bases at J, with 20 bases between. CDR1 and CDR2 (germline): SGHDN, FVKESK. The CDR3 is made up of 16 amino acids.

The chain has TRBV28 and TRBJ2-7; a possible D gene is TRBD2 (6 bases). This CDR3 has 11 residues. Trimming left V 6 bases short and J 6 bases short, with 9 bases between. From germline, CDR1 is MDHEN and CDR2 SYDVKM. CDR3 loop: CASRTRTEQYF. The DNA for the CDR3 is TGTGCCAGCAGGACTAGGACCGAGCAGTACTTC.

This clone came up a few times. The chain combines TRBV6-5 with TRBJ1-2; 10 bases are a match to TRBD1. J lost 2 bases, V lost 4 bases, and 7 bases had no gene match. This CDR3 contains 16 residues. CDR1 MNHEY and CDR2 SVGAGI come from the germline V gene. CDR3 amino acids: CASSSTGTGANYGYTF. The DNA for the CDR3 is TGTGCCAGCAGTTCTACCGGGACAGGGGCAAACTATGGCTACACCTTC.

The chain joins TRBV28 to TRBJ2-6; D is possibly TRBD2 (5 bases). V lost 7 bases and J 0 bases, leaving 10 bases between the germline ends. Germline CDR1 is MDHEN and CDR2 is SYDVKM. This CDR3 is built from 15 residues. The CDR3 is CASNDRGSGANVLTF. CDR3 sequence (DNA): TGTGCCAGCAACGACCGGGGCTCTGGGGCCAACGTCCTGACTTTC.